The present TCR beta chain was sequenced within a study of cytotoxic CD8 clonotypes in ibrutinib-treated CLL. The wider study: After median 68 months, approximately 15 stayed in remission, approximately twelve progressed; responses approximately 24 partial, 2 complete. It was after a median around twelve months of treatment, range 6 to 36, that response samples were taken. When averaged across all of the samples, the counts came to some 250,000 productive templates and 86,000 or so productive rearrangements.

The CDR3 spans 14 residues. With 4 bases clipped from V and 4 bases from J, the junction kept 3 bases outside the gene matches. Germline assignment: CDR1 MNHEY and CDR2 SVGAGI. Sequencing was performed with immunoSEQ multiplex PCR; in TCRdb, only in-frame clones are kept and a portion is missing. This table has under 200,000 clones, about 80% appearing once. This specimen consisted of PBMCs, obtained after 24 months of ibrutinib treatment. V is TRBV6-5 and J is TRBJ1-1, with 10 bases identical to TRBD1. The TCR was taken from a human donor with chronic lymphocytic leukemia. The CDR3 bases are TGTGCCAGCAGTTCCCGGACAGGGGGCACTGAAGCTTTCTTT. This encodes CASSSRTGGTEAFF.